A selection of T cell receptor beta chains follows, all from one sample in a study of spatial heterogeneity in lung cancer. TCRdb processed the 5' RACE reads anew with MiXCR; each CDR3 protein has one entry. This sample yields roughly 48,000 distinct CDR3 sequences, of which approximately 5.7% are seen a single time; 11% belongs to the top ten. The sequencing used PBMCs, collected at surgery. The receptor source for this set is a male donor with early-stage non-small cell lung cancer. The CDR3 runs from the conserved cysteine through the conserved F or W. D genes are given only for firm matches. Some rows have no size entry. The others give once, few or many, or a class for an expanded clone.

cdr3_nt	cdr3_aa	clone_size	j_call	v_call	d_call
TGTGCCAGCAGCGTAGCTGAGGGGTGGTCGCAGTATTTT	CASSVAEGWSQYF	many	TRBJ2-3	TRBV9	-
TGTGCCAGCAGCTTCTCTTCCGGGGAGCTGTTTTTT	CASSFSSGELFF	many	TRBJ2-2	TRBV7-2	-
TGTGCCAGCAGCTTGATCTCCGGGGAGCTGTTTTTT	CASSLISGELFF	many	TRBJ2-2	TRBV5-6	-
TGTGCCAGCAGTTACCTACAGGCCGACTATGGCTACACCTTC	CASSYLQADYGYTF	many	TRBJ1-2	TRBV6-6	-
TGTGCCAGCAGTTACTCGACAGGGGTTCAGCCCCAGCATTTT	CASSYSTGVQPQHF	many	TRBJ1-5	TRBV6-5	TRBD1
TGTGCCAGCAGCTTCCTACCATCTAGCGGGAGGGGCACAGATACGCAGTATTTT	CASSFLPSSGRGTDTQYF	-	TRBJ2-3	TRBV11-1	TRBD2
TGTCCCTTGACTAGCGGCGAGACTTCCTACAATGAGCAGTTCTTC	CPLTSGETSYNEQFF	many	TRBJ2-1	TRBV6-1	TRBD2
TGTGCCAGCAGCCGACGACAGGGGCAGAATTCACCCCTCCACTTT	CASSRRQGQNSPLHF	many	TRBJ1-6	TRBV6-2/TRBV6-3	TRBD1
TGTGCCAGCACAGCGGAGAGGTCTGGGGCCAACGTCCTGACTTTC	CASTAERSGANVLTF	few	TRBJ2-6	TRBV28	-
TGTGCCAGCTCACCACCGACGGGAGGGGGAGAGACCCAGTACTTC	CASSPPTGGGETQYF	many	TRBJ2-5	TRBV18	TRBD2
TGTGCCAGCAGCCAGACTACCTTAGGGGGGGAGCAGTTCTTC	CASSQTTLGGEQFF	many	TRBJ2-1	TRBV3-1	-
TGCAGTGCTGAGGGAGCGGGAACTAGCACAGATACGCAGTATTTT	CSAEGAGTSTDTQYF	many	TRBJ2-3	TRBV20-1	TRBD2
TGTGCCAGCGCCCCCGTGGGGGGTAGCACTGAAGCTTTCTTT	CASAPVGGSTEAFF	many	TRBJ1-1	TRBV6-1	-
TGCAGTGCTCGCCCCGGGGTAGCGGGAGGCTACAATGAGCAGTTCTTC	CSARPGVAGGYNEQFF	-	TRBJ2-1	TRBV20-1	TRBD2
TGTGCCAGCAGCGTAGGCAGCGCCTTCTCCTACGAGCAGTACTTC	CASSVGSAFSYEQYF	many	TRBJ2-7	TRBV9	-
TGTGCCAGCAGCCGGGGTCATGATACGCAGTATTTT	CASSRGHDTQYF	many	TRBJ2-3	TRBV7-8	-
TGTGCCACCAGTGATTTCCCTCCGGCGGAGGGGCCGCAGTTCTTC	CATSDFPPAEGPQFF	many	TRBJ2-1	TRBV24-1	-
TGTGCCAGCAGTGGGCAGCTCAATCAGCCCCAGCATTTT	CASSGQLNQPQHF	many	TRBJ1-5	TRBV2	-
TGCAGCGTTGACACAGGGCGGACTGAAGCTTTCTTT	CSVDTGRTEAFF	many	TRBJ1-1	TRBV29-1	-
TGTGCCAGCAGAAACAGGGGGCTGAGGTTGAAGGGCAATCAGCCCCAGCATTTT	CASRNRGLRLKGNQPQHF	many	TRBJ1-5	TRBV28	TRBD1
TGCAGTGCCCGAGACAGGGGGCACATGAACACTGAAGCTTTCTTT	CSARDRGHMNTEAFF	many	TRBJ1-1	TRBV20-1	TRBD1
TGCAGCGTTGGAGGGGGACGGCCGAACACTGAAGCTTTCTTT	CSVGGGRPNTEAFF	many	TRBJ1-1	TRBV29-1	-
TGTGCCAGCAGTTCCGGGACAGGGCAGTTCTTC	CASSSGTGQFF	many	TRBJ2-1	TRBV2	TRBD1
TGTGCCACGACTCAGACAGGGGTACAAGAGACCCAGTACTTC	CATTQTGVQETQYF	many	TRBJ2-5	TRBV6-5	TRBD1
TGCAGCGCCATTAGCTCTGGGGCCAACGTCCTGACTTTC	CSAISSGANVLTF	many	TRBJ2-6	TRBV29-1	-
TGTGCCAGCAGCAAAGCCAACCGCCCACCTCCGGGGGGAGAGACCCAGTACTTC	CASSKANRPPPGGETQYF	many	TRBJ2-5	TRBV21-1	-
TGTGCCAGCAGCCCCTCCGGGCAGGGGTTTTCCAATGAGCAGTTCTTC	CASSPSGQGFSNEQFF	-	TRBJ2-1	TRBV9	-
TGTGCCAGCAGTTTTTACCAGGAAGGGGTCGAGCAGTACTTC	CASSFYQEGVEQYF	many	TRBJ2-7	TRBV28	-
TGCGCCAGCGCTCCGGGACAGAGGGCCTGGGGCACTGAAGCTTTCTTT	CASAPGQRAWGTEAFF	many	TRBJ1-1	TRBV5-1	TRBD1
TGCGCCAGCAGCTTGGGGGGACAGGTCACAGATACGCAGTATTTT	CASSLGGQVTDTQYF	few	TRBJ2-3	TRBV5-1	TRBD1
TGTGCCAGCACCATGGATGGGATATTACACGAGCAGTACTTC	CASTMDGILHEQYF	many	TRBJ2-7	TRBV6-2/TRBV6-3	-
TGTGCCAGCAGCCAGATACAGGGGCCTCTCGAAAAACTGTTTTTT	CASSQIQGPLEKLFF	-	TRBJ1-4	TRBV3-1	TRBD1
TGCGCCAGCAGCTTGCCGCCCATCTACGAGCAGTACTTC	CASSLPPIYEQYF	many	TRBJ2-7	TRBV5-1	-
TGTGCCAGCAGCATGACAAGGAACGAGCAGTACTTC	CASSMTRNEQYF	many	TRBJ2-7	TRBV7-6	-
TGTGCCAGCAGTTTAGAGAGAACAGATACGCAGTATTTT	CASSLERTDTQYF	many	TRBJ2-3	TRBV12-3/TRBV12-4	-
TGTGCCAGTAGTAAAGGACCTTATCCCTCAGGGGCCAACGTCCTGACTTTC	CASSKGPYPSGANVLTF	many	TRBJ2-6	TRBV19	-
TGTGCCAGCAGTTATAGCCGAACCGCCAGGAACACTGAAGCTTTCTTT	CASSYSRTARNTEAFF	-	TRBJ1-1	TRBV6-5	-
TGTGCCAGCAGCCTTAGCTCAGGGGGCGTGGAGACCCAGTACTTC	CASSLSSGGVETQYF	many	TRBJ2-5	TRBV3-1	TRBD1
TGCAGTGCTCGACTAGCGGGAGTAAAGCAGTACTTC	CSARLAGVKQYF	-	TRBJ2-7	TRBV20-1	TRBD2
TGTGCCAGCAGCTTAGTGACAGGGACTGAAGCTTTCTTT	CASSLVTGTEAFF	few	TRBJ1-1	TRBV11-2	TRBD1
TGTGCCAGCAGCTTGGTTGGCAGGGGGCCCATGAACACTGAAGCTTTCTTT	CASSLVGRGPMNTEAFF	-	TRBJ1-1	TRBV5-8	TRBD1
TGTGCCAGCAGTGTTAAACAGCAAAATCAGCCCCAGCATTTT	CASSVKQQNQPQHF	many	TRBJ1-5	TRBV2	-
TGTGCCAGCAGCGTATTTCACTCTACCGGAGAGACCCAGTACTTC	CASSVFHSTGETQYF	many	TRBJ2-5	TRBV9	-
TGTGCCAGCAGTTCACGTGGGACTAGCGAATACAATGAGCAGTTCTTC	CASSSRGTSEYNEQFF	many	TRBJ2-1	TRBV7-9	TRBD2
TGTGCCAGCAGTCCTCTAGCGGGAGTTTATGTGGGGAAAGGAGAGACCCAGTACTTC	CASSPLAGVYVGKGETQYF	few	TRBJ2-5	TRBV28	TRBD2
TGTGCCAGCAGCCCGAGCGTGGCTAGCACAGATACGCAGTATTTT	CASSPSVASTDTQYF	many	TRBJ2-3	TRBV9	-
TGTGCCAGCAGTTACAATACCCCCGGGACAGGGAGGAATCAGCCCCAGCATTTT	CASSYNTPGTGRNQPQHF	many	TRBJ1-5	TRBV28	TRBD1
TGTGCCAGCACCAGCAGGGCCAACACCGGGGAGCTGTTTTTT	CASTSRANTGELFF	many	TRBJ2-2	TRBV7-9	-
TGTGCCATTGGACCGGACAGTTCCTACGAGCAGTACTTC	CAIGPDSSYEQYF	many	TRBJ2-7	TRBV10-3	-
TGCGCCAGCAGCCCCGGGACAGGACCGGCATATGGCTACACCTTC	CASSPGTGPAYGYTF	medium-sized	TRBJ1-2	TRBV5-1	TRBD1
TGCGCCAGCAGCGAGGAGGGCACAGATACGCAGTATTTT	CASSEEGTDTQYF	many	TRBJ2-3	TRBV5-1	-
TGTGCCAGTAGTATTACAGGGAGGTCCGGGGAGCTGTTTTTT	CASSITGRSGELFF	-	TRBJ2-2	TRBV19	-
TGTGCCAGCAGTTTAATGGCGGGAGGAGGAAAAGATACGCAGTATTTT	CASSLMAGGGKDTQYF	many	TRBJ2-3	TRBV27	TRBD2
TGTGCCACCAGCAGAGATAACGAAGAGACCCAGTACTTC	CATSRDNEETQYF	many	TRBJ2-5	TRBV15	-
TGCGCCAGCAGCTTGTGGTCCAAGAACACTGAAGCTTTCTTT	CASSLWSKNTEAFF	many	TRBJ1-1	TRBV5-1	-
TGTGCCAGCAGCTTAGTTCGGCATACCGGGGAGCTGTTTTTT	CASSLVRHTGELFF	many	TRBJ2-2	TRBV7-2	-
TGTGCCAGCGGATGGATGGACACTGAAGCTTTCTTT	CASGWMDTEAFF	many	TRBJ1-1	TRBV25-1	-